Here is one T cell receptor (beta chain) with its context. Its specific antigen is unknown. Base qualities are not provided; no much larger clone lies one nucleotide away. The data were obtained in a study of T-cell memory formation after mild COVID-19 (dated by TCRdb to the early 2020s). With regard to the full study: TCR sequence clusters from the two donors were largely donor specific. Longitudinal TCRalpha and TCRbeta repertoire sequencing tracked T-cell clones expanding and contracting after mild COVID-19 in two donors. The cohort comprised two young, previously healthy adult volunteers, one female and one male.

Ficoll-Paque density gradient centrifugation was the method used to isolate PBMCs. V lost 5 bases and J lost 0 bases, and the count of bases not matched to a germline gene is 5. CDR1 and CDR2 are read off the germline V gene as SGHTA and FQGTGA. There are 17 amino acids in the CDR3, from cysteine to phenylalanine inclusive. CDR3 DNA is the only sequence kept; it has 51 bases, read in frame from the first base. The paper as a whole reports these results and caveats: Only a couple of mild cases were covered in the study, and larger cohorts including severe cases with pre-infection samples were considered necessary. Some responding clones were found in pre-infection memory, which suggests that pre-existing cross-reactive memory T cells took part in the SARS-CoV-2 response. SARS-CoV-2 specificity of the second-wave clones peaking on day 37 was not confirmed. Contracting CD4+ clones were found mainly in CM and EM memory subsets, while CD8+ clones were enriched in EMRA. From day 15 to 85, contracting clones showed balanced CD4/CD8 phenotypes, whereas a second wave of clones that expanded from day 15 to 37 leaned towards CD4+.

Data came from an Illumina NovaSeq 6000. TCRalpha and TCRbeta cDNA libraries were constructed by 5'RACE with constant-segment primers, with sample barcodes and unique molecular identifiers being introduced. Trizol reagent was used to extract RNA from every sample. The libraries were amplified in two PCR steps, and the second step added a second sample barcode and Illumina TruSeq adapters. Sequencing of the libraries was done on an Illumina NovaSeq, producing 2 x 150 bp paired-end reads. As for how the authors treated the data: Demultiplexing of reads and collapsing into UMI-guided consensus sequences were performed with migec v1.2.7. With mixcr v2.1.11, UMI consensuses were aligned to TRA and TRB V and J templates and assembled into clonotypes. Clonotypes were classified as expanded or contracted when called significant by both edgeR and NoisET, with noise models trained on biological replicates. For edgeR calls, the cutoffs were a false discovery rate-adjusted p below 0.01 and a log2 fold-change threshold of 1. As an exploratory analysis of dynamics, PCA with hierarchical clustering was applied to max-normalized trajectories of the 1000 most abundant clonotypes. The CD4 or CD8 phenotype of responding clones was assigned using the separately sequenced CD4+ and CD8+ repertoires. TCRdb passed the public sequencing reads through fastp at Q25 and MiXCR, retaining productive beta sequences. Entries that share a CDR3 protein sequence are merged under the most common genes and DNA. TCRdb, rather than the study authors, made the V and J calls. The sample contains fewer than 350,000 distinct CDR3 sequences, about a sixth of them found a single time. More than 20% of the sample rests with the top ten.

Rearrangement joined TRBV7-3 to TRBJ2-1; 12 central nucleotides agree with TRBD2. Material: PBMCs or a T cell subset sorted from them (not recorded which). This TCR derives from a man younger than 35 who had mild COVID-19 (a few samples of this study predate the infection). The sample titles of this study are shuffled in the database, so cell type and time point are left out; the donor was told from shared clones. The nucleotide sequence is TGTGCCAGCAGCAGACTAGCGGGGGCCTCCTCCTACAATGAGCAGTTCTTC. Its translation reads: CASSRLAGASSYNEQFF.